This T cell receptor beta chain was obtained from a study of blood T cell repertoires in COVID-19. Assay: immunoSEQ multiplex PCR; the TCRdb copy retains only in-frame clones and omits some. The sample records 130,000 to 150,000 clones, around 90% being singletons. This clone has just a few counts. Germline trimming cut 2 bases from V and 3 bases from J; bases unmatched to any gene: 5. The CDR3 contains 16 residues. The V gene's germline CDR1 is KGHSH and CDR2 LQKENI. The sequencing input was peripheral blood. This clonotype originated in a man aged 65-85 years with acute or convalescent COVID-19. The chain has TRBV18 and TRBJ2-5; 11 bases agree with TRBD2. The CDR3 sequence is CASSPKLAGEKETQYF. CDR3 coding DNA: TGTGCCAGCTCACCAAAACTAGCGGGGGAAAAAGAGACCCAGTACTTC.